Listed below are T cell receptor beta chains from one sample, sequenced in a study of T cell repertoires in cytomegalovirus infection. From the reads, TCRdb called clonotypes with MiXCR, one entry per CDR3 protein. The data hold approximately 910,000 distinct CDR3 sequences, with more than 25% observed a single time. No antigen has been identified for these receptors. The sample in question was cultured CD8+ T cells from PBMCs, obtained from culture after CMV antigen stimulation. These TCRs come from a human donor in good health (CMV status not recorded). Some clones in this sample may be carry-over from other donors' samples. The conserved cysteine and the conserved F or W are not part of the CDR3 here.

V gene	J gene	CDR3 protein
TRBV5-5	TRBJ1-5	ASSLQPDTGFNQPQH
TRBV29-1	TRBJ2-2	SVEVVDRTNTGELF
TRBV27	TRBJ2-1	ASSTDGEQF
TRBV4-1	TRBJ2-3	ASSPRTSGSTDTQY
TRBV28	TRBJ1-6	ASSTGGGGWSPLH
TRBV15	TRBJ1-5	ATSAEGNQPQH
TRBV7-9	TRBJ2-5	ASSTRQGSGTQY
TRBV7-6	TRBJ2-7	ASSLVPGQGTYEQY
TRBV6-6	TRBJ2-1	ASSMRLNEQF
TRBV6-4	TRBJ1-1	ASSERWRDTEAF
TRBV20-1	TRBJ2-1	SASRDRGSYNEQF
TRBV7-9	TRBJ2-3	ASSSLLAGEPDTQY
TRBV11-2	TRBJ1-1	ASSPSSGFLNTEAF